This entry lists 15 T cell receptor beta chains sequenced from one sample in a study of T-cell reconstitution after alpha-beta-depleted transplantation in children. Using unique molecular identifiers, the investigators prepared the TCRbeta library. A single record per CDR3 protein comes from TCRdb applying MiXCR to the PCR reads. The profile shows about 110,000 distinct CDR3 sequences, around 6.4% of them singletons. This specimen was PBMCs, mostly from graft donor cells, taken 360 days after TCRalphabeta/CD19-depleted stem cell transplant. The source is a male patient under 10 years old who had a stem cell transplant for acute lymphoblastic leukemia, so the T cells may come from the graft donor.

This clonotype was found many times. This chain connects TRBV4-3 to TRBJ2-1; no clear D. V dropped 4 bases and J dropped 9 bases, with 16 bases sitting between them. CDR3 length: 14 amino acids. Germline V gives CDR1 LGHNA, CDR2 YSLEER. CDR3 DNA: TGCGCCAGCAGCCGCCAGCCGAGTAGCAGTGAGCAGTTCTTC. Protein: CASSRQPSSSEQFF.

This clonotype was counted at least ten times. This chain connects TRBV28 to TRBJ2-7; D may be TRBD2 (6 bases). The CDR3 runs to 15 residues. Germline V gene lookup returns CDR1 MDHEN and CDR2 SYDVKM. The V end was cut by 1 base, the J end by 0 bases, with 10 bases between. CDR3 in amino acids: CASSLFAGLSYEQYF. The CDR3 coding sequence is TGTGCCAGCAGTTTATTCGCGGGGCTCTCCTACGAGCAGTACTTC.

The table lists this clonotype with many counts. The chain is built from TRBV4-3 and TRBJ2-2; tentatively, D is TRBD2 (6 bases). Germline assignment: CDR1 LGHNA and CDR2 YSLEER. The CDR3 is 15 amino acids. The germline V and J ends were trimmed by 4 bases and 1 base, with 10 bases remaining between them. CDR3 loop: CASSPGGLNTGELFF. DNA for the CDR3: TGCGCCAGCAGCCCCGGAGGGTTGAACACCGGGGAGCTGTTTTTT.

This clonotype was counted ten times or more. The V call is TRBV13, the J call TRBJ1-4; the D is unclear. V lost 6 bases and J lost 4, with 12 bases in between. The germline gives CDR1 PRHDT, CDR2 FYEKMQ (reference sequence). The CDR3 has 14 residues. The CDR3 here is CASRHRGVNEKLFF. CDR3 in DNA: TGTGCCAGCAGACACCGGGGTGTTAATGAAAAACTGTTTTTT. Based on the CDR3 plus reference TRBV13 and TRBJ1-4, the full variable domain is AAGVIQSPRHLIKEKRETATLKCYPIPRHDTVYWYQQGPGQDPQFLISFYEKMQSDKGSIPDRFSAQQFSDYHSELNMSSLELGDSALYFCASRHRGVNEKLFFGSGTQLSVL.

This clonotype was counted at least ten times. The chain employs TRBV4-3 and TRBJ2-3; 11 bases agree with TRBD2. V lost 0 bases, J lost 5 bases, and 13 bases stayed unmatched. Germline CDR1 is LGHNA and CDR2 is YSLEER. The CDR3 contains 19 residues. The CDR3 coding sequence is TGCGCCAGCAGCCAAGATTTAGGGATAGCGGGGGGGCAAGTAGATACGCAGTATTTT. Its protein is CASSQDLGIAGGQVDTQYF.

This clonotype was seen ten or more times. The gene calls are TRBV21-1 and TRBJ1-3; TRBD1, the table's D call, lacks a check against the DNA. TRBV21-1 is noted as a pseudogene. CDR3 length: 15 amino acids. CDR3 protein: CASRKTGISGNTIYF. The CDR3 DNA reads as TGTGCCAGCAGGAAAACAGGCATCTCTGGAAACACCATATATTTT.

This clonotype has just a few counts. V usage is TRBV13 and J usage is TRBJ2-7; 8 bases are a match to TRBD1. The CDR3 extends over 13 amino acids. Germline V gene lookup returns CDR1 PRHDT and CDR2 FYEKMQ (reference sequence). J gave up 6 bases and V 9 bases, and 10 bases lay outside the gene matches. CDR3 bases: TGTGCCAGTCTCGGGACAGGCCGGTCCGAGCAGTACTTC. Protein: CASLGTGRSEQYF.

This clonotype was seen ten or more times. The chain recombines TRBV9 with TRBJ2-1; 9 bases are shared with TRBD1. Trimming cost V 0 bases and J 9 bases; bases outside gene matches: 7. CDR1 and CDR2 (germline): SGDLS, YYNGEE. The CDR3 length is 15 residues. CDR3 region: CASSVAGTGWIEQFF. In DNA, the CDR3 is TGTGCCAGCAGCGTAGCCGGGACAGGGTGGATTGAGCAGTTCTTC.

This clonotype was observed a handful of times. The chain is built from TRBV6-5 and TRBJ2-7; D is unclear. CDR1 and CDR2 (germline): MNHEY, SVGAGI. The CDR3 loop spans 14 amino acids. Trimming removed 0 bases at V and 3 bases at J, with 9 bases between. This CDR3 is CASSYSRRVYEQYF. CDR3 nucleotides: TGTGCCAGCAGTTACTCGAGGCGTGTCTACGAGCAGTACTTC.

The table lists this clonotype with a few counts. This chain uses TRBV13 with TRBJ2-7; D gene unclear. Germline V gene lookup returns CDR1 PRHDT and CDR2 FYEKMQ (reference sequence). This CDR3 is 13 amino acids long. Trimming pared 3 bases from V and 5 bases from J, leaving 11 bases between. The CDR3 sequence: CASSFKDKDEQYF. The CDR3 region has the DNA TGTGCCAGCAGCTTTAAGGATAAGGACGAGCAGTACTTC. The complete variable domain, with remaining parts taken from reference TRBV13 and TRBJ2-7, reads AAGVIQSPRHLIKEKRETATLKCYPIPRHDTVYWYQQGPGQDPQFLISFYEKMQSDKGSIPDRFSAQQFSDYHSELNMSSLELGDSALYFCASSFKDKDEQYFGPGTRLTVT.

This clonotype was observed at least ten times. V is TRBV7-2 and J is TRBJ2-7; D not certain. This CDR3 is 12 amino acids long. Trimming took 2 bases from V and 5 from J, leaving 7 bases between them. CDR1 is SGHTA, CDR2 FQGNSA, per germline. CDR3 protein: CASSLYVNEQYF. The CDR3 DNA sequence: TGTGCCAGCAGCTTATACGTAAACGAGCAGTACTTC.

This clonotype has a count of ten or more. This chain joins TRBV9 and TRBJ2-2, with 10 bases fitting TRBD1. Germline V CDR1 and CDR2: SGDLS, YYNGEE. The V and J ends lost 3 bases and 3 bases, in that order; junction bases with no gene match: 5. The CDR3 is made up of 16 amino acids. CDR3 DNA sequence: TGTGCCAGCAGCGAGGGACAGGGGTTTTACACCGGGGAGCTGTTTTTT. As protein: CASSEGQGFYTGELFF.

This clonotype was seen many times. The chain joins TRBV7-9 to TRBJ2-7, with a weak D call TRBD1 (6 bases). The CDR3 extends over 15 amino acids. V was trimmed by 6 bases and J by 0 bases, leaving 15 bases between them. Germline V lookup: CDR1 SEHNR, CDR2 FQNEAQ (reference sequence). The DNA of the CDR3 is TGTGCCAGCAGAGGATTCACAGGGAGCTCCTACGAGCAGTACTTC. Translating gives CASRGFTGSSYEQYF. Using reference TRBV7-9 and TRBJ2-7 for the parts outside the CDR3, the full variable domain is DTGVSQNPRHKITKRGQNVTFRCDPISEHNRLYWYRQTLGQGPEFLTYFQNEAQLEKSRLLSDRFSAERPKGSFSTLEIQRTEQGDSAMYLCASRGFTGSSYEQYFGPGTRLTVT.

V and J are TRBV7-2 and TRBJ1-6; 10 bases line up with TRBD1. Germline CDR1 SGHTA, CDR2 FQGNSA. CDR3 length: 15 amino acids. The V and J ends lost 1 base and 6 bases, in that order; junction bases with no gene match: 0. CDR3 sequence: CASSLGQGANSPLHF. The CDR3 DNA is TGTGCCAGCAGCTTAGGACAGGGGGCTAATTCACCCCTCCACTTT.

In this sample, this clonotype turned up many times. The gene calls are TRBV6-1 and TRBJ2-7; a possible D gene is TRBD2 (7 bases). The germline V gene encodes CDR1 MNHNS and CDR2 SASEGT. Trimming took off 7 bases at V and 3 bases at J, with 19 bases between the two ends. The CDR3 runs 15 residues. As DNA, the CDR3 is TGTGCCAGCACCGGGAGGACAGCGCCTTTCTACGAGCAGTACTTC. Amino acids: CASTGRTAPFYEQYF.